This T cell receptor (beta chain) was recovered during a study of T cells after yellow fever vaccination. MiXCR, run by TCRdb on the 5' RACE reads, gives a single entry per CDR3 protein. The table includes roughly 320,000 distinct CDR3 sequences, around 10% detected once. This clonotype was seen a handful of times. Germline values: CDR1 LGHDT, CDR2 YNNKEL (reference sequence). Trimming took 4 bases from V and 7 from J; bases not matched to a gene: 6. The CDR3 length is 15 residues. The receptor was derived from a man aged 18-30 years who received the YFV17D yellow fever vaccine. The genes are TRBV3-1 and TRBJ2-1; TRBD2 matches 11 bases. The sample here was CD4+ T cells sorted from PBMCs, taken 45 days after the yellow fever booster vaccination. The CDR3 nucleotides are TGTGCCAGCAGCCCCGCGTGGACTAGCGGGAATGAGCAGTTCTTC. It is translated as CASSPAWTSGNEQFF.